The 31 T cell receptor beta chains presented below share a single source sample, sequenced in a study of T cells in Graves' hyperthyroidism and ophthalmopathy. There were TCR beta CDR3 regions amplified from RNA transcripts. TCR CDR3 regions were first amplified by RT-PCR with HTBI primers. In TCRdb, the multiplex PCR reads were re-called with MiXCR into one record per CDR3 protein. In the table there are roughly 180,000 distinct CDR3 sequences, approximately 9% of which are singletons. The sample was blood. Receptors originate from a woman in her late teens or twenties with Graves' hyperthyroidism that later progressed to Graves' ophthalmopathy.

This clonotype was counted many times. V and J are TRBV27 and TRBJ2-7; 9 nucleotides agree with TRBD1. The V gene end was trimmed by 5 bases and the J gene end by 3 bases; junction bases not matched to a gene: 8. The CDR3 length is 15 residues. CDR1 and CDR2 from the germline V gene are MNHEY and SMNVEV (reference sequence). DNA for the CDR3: TGTGCCAGCAGTAGGGACAGGGCCGGGGTCTACGAGCAGTACTTC. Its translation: CASSRDRAGVYEQYF.

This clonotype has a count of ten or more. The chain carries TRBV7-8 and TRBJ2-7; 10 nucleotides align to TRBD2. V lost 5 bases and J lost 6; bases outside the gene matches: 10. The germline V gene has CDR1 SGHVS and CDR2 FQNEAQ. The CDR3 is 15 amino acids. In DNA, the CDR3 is TGTGCCAGCAGCCTCTCTAGCGGGAGCAATCGCGAGCAGTACTTC. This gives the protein CASSLSSGSNREQYF. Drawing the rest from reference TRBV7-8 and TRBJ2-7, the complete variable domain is GAGVSQSPRYKVAKRGQDVALRCDPISGHVSLFWYQQALGQGPEFLTYFQNEAQLDKSGLPSDRFFAERPEGSVSTLKIQRTQQEDSAVYLCASSLSSGSNREQYFGPGTRLTVT.

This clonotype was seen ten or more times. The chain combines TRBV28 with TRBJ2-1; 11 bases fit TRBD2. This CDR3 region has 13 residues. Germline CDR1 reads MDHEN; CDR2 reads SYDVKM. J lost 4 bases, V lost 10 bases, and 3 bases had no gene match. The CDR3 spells CAIGTSGYNEQFF. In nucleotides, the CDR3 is TGTGCCATCGGGACTAGCGGATACAATGAGCAGTTCTTC.

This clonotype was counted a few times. CDR3 DNA: TGTGCCAGCAGTTTCTCTGGGGGGGGGTTGCCCGGGGAGCTGTTTTTT. Its protein product is CASSFSGGGLPGELFF. The chain carries TRBV12-3 or TRBV12-4 and TRBJ2-2, with 7 bases aligning to TRBD2. V was clipped by 3 bases and J by 6 bases; unmatched bases: 10. The CDR3 consists of 16 residues.

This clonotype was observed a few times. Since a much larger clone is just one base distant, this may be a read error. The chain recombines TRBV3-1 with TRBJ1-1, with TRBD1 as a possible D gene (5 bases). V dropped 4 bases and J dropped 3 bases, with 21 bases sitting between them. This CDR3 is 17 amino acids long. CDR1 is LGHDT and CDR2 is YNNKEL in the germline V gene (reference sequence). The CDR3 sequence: CASSLLRGSLLDTEAFF. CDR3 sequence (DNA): TGTGCCAGCAGCCTATTAAGGGGATCGTTGTTAGACACTGAAGCTTTCTTT.

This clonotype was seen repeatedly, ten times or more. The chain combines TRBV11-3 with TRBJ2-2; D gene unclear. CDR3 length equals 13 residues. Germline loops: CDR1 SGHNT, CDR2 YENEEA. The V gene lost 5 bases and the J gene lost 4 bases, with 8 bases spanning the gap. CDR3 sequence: CASSPTVTGELFF. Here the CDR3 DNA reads TGTGCCAGCAGCCCTACAGTCACCGGGGAGCTGTTTTTT. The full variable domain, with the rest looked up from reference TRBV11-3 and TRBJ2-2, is EAGVVQSPRYKIIEKKQPVAFWCNPISGHNTLYWYLQNLGQGPELLIRYENEEAVDDSQLPKDRFSAERLKGVDSTLKIQPAELGDSAVYLCASSPTVTGELFFGEGSRLTVL.

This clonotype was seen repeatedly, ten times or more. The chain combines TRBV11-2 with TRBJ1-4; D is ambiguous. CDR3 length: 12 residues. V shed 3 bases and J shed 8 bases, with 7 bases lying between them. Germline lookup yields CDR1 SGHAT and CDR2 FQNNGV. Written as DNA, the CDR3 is TGTGCCAGCAGCTTTTACGGAGAAAAACTGTTTTTT. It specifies CASSFYGEKLFF.

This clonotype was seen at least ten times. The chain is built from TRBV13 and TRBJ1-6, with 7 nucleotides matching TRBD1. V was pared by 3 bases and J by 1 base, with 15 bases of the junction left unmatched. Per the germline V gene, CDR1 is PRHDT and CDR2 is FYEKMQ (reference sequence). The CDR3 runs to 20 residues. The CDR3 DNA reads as TGTGCCAGCAGCTTTAGGGGGCTGGCGGGGAGAAGTTCCTATAATTCACCCCTCCACTTT. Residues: CASSFRGLAGRSSYNSPLHF.

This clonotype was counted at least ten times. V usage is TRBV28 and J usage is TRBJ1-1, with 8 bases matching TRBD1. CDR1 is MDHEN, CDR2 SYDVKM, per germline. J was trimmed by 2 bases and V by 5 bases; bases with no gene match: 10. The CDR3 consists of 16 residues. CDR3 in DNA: TGTGCCAGCAGTCCATGGTCGACAGGGGACAACACTGAAGCTTTCTTT. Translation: CASSPWSTGDNTEAFF.

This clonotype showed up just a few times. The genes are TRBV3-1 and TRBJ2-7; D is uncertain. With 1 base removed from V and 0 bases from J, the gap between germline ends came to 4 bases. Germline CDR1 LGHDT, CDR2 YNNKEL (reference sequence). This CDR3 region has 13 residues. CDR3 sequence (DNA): TGTGCCAGCAGCCAAGCCGACTCCTACGAGCAGTACTTC. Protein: CASSQADSYEQYF.

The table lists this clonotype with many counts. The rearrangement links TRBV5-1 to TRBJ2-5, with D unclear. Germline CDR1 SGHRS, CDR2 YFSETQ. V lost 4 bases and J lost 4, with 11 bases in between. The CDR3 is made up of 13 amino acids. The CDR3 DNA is TGCGCCAGCAGCCTTAACGCAAGAGAGACCCAGTACTTC. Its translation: CASSLNARETQYF.

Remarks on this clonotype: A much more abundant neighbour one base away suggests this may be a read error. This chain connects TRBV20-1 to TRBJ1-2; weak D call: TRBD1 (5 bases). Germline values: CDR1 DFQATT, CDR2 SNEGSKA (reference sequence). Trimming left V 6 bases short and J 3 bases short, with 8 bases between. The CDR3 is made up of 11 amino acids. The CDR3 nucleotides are TGCAGTGCAGGGGTCGACTATGGCTACACCTTC. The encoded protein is CSAGVDYGYTF.

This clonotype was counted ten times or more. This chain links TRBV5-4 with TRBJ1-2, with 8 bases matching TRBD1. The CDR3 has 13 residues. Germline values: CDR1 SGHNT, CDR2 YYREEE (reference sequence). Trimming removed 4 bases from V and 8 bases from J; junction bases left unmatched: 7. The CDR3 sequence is CASSQTGVFGYTF. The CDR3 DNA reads TGTGCCAGCAGCCAGACAGGGGTTTTCGGCTACACCTTC.

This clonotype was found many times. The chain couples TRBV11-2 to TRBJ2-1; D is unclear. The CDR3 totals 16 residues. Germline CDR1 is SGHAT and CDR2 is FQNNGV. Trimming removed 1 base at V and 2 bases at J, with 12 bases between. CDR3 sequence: CASSLGFRMPYNEQFF. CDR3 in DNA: TGTGCCAGCAGCTTAGGGTTTAGGATGCCCTACAATGAGCAGTTCTTC.

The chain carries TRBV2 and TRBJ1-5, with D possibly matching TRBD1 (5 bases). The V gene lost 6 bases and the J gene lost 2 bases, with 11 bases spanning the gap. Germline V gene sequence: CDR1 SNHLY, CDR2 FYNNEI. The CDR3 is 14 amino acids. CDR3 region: CASRETVGNQPQHF. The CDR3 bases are TGTGCCAGCAGGGAGACAGTGGGCAATCAGCCCCAGCATTTT.

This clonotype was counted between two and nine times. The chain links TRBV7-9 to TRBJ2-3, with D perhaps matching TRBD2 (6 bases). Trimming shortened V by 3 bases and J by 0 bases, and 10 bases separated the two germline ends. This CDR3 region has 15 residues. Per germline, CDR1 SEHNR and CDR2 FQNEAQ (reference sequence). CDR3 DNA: TGTGCCAGCAGCTTTTGGCGGGATAGCACAGATACGCAGTATTTT. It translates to CASSFWRDSTDTQYF. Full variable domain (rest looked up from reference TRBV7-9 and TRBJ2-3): DTGVSQNPRHKITKRGQNVTFRCDPISEHNRLYWYRQTLGQGPEFLTYFQNEAQLEKSRLLSDRFSAERPKGSFSTLEIQRTEQGDSAMYLCASSFWRDSTDTQYFGPGTRLTVL.

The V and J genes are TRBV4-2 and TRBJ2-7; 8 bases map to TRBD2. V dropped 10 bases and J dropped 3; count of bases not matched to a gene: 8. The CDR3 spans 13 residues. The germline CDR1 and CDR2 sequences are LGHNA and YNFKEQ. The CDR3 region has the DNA TGTGCCAACCATAGCGGGACGAACTACGAGCAGTACTTC. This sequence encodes CANHSGTNYEQYF.

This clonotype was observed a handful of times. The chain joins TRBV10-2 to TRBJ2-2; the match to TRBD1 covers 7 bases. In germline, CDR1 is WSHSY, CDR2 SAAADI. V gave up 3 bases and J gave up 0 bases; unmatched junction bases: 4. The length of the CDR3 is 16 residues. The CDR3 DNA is TGCGCCAGCAGTGATTTGGGACAGACGAACACCGGGGAGCTGTTTTTT. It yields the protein CASSDLGQTNTGELFF.

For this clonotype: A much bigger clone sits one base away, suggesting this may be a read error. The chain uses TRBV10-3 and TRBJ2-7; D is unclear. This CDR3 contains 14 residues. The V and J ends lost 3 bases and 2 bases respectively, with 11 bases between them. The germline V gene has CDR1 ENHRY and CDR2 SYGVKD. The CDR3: CAISENLTPYEQYF. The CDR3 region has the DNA TGTGCCATCAGTGAAAACCTTACCCCCTACGAGCAGTACTTC.

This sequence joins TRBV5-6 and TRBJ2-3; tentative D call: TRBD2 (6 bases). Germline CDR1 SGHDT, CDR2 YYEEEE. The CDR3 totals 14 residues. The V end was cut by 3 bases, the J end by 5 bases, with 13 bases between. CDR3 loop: CASSSLAMKDTQYF. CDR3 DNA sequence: TGTGCCAGCAGCTCTCTAGCGATGAAAGATACGCAGTATTTT.

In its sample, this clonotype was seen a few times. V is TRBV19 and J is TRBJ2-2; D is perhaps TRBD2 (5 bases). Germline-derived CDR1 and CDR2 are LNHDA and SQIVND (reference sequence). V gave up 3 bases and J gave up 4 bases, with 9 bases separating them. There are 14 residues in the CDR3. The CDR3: CASSMVRGTGELFF. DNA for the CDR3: TGTGCCAGTAGTATGGTCCGGGGCACCGGGGAGCTGTTTTTT.

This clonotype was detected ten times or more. CDR3 amino acids: CASSYGKYSPLHF. The CDR3 DNA follows: TGTGCCAGCAGTTACGGGAAATATTCACCCCTCCACTTT. The chain uses TRBV6-5 and TRBJ1-6, with D unresolved. Germline V gives CDR1 MNHEY, CDR2 SVGAGI. The germline V and J ends were trimmed by 2 bases and 8 bases, with 7 bases remaining between them. This CDR3 has 13 amino acids.

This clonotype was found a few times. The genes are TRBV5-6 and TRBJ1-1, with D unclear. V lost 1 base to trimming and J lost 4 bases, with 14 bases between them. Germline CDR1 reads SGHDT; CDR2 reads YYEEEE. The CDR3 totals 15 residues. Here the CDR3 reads CASSLIVLRGTEAFF. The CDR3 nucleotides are TGTGCCAGCAGCTTGATAGTGTTACGGGGCACTGAAGCTTTCTTT. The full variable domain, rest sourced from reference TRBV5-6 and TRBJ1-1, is DAGVTQSPTHLIKTRGQQVTLRCSPKSGHDTVSWYQQALGQGPQFIFQYYEEEERQRGNFPDRFSGHQFPNYSSELNVNALLLGDSALYLCASSLIVLRGTEAFFGQGTRLTVV.

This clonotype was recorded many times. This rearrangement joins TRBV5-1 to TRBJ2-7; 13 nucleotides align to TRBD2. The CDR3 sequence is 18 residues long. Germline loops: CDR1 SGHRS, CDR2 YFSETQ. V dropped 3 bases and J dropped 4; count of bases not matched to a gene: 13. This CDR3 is CASSSGLAGVFASYEQYF. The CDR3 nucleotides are TGCGCCAGCAGCTCAGGACTAGCGGGAGTGTTTGCTTCGTACGAGCAGTACTTC.

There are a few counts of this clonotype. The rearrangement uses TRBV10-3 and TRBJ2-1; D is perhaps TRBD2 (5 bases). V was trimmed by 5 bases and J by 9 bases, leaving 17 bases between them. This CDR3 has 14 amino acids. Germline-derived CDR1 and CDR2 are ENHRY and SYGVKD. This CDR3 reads CAISSSLSGIEQFF. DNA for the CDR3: TGTGCCATCAGTTCATCCCTGTCGGGAATTGAGCAGTTCTTC.

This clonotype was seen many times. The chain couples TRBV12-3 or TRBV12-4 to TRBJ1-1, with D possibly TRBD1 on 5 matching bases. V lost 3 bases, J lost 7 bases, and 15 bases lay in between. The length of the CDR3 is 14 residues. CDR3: CASSLVGARNEAFF. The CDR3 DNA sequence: TGTGCCAGCAGTTTGGTAGGGGCCCGGAATGAAGCTTTCTTT.

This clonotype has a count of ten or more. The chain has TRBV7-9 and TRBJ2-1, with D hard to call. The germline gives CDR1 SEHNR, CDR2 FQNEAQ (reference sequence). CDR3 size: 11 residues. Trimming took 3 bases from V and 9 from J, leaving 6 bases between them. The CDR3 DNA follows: TGTGCCAGCAGCTTCTTGGGTGAGCAGTTCTTC. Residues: CASSFLGEQFF.

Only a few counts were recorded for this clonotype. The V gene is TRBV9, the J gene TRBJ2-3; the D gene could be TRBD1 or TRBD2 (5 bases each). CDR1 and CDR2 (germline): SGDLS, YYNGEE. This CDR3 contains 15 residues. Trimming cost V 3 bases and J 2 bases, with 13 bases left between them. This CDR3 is CASSDTGLDTDTQYF. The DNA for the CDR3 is TGTGCCAGCAGCGATACGGGGCTCGACACAGATACGCAGTATTTT.

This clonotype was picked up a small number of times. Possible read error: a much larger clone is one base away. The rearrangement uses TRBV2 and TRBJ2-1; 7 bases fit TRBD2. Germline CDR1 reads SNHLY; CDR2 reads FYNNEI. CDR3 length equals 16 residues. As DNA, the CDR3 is TGTACCAGCAGTGAAGGGAGACTAGCCGCTAACAATGAGCAGTTCTTC. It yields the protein CTSSEGRLAANNEQFF.

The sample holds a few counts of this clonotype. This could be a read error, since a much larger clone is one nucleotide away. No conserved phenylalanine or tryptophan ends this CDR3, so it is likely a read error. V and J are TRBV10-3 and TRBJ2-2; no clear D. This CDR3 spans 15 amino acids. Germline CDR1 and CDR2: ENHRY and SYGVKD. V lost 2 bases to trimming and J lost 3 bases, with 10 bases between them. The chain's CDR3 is CAISEGSRYTGELFS. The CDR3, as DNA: TGTGCCATCAGTGAGGGATCAAGATACACCGGGGAGCTGTTTTCT.

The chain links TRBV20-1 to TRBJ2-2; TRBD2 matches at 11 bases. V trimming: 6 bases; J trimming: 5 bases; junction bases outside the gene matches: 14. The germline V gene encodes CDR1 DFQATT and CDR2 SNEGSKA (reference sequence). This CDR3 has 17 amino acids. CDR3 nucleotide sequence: TGCAGTGCGGACAGTAGCGGGGGGGGGCGAGGGACCGGGGAGCTGTTTTTT. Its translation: CSADSSGGGRGTGELFF.